This is a list of T cell receptor beta chains from one sample in a study of T cell changes during pregnancy in multiple sclerosis. The method was immunoSEQ multiplex PCR; TCRdb's version includes in-frame clones alone and lacks a portion of them. The sample records about 46,000 clones, approximately 89% being singletons. The sequenced sample was CD8+ T cells from peripheral blood mononuclear cells, obtained in the second trimester of pregnancy. Every receptor here comes from a female donor with multiple sclerosis, enrolled in a pregnancy study. Both conserved end residues are part of each CDR3. A D gene is named only where the DNA matches it firmly. Clone size is not always given. Where it is, it says once, few, many or a class for expanded clones.

>TRBJ1-1|.|.|TRBV9
CASSVAFTGIATEAFF
TGTGCCAGCAGCGTAGCCTTTACAGGGATTGCCACTGAAGCTTTCTTT
>TRBJ1-4|once|.|TRBV7-2
CASSLPGTNEKLFF
TGTGCCAGCAGCTTACCCGGAACTAATGAAAAACTGTTTTTT
>TRBJ1-6|.|TRBD1|TRBV9
CASSPRTGDNSPLHF
TGTGCCAGCAGCCCCCGGACAGGGGATAATTCACCCCTCCACTTT
>TRBJ1-1|.|TRBD1|TRBV5-6
CASTRGGSHAEAFF
TGTGCCAGCACCCGAGGGGGCAGCCATGCCGAAGCTTTCTTT
>TRBJ1-5|.|.|TRBV21-1
CASSPDLDRDPNQPQHF
TGTGCCAGCAGCCCCGACCTCGACAGGGACCCTAATCAGCCCCAGCATTTT
>TRBJ2-2|.|.|TRBV9
CASSVGGLNTGELFF
TGTGCCAGCAGCGTAGGGGGCTTGAACACCGGGGAGCTGTTTTTT
>TRBJ2-7|.|.|TRBV11-2
CASRRGAYEQYF
TGTGCCAGCAGGCGCGGGGCCTACGAGCAGTACTTC
>TRBJ2-5|.|TRBD2|TRBV9
CASSTGGGAGETQYF
TGTGCCAGCAGCACCGGCGGGGGGGCCGGGGAGACCCAGTACTTC
>TRBJ2-7|.|.|TRBV5-1
CASSLGGEQYF
TGCGCCAGCAGCTTAGGGGGAGAGCAGTACTTC
>TRBJ1-2|.|.|TRBV6-5
CASSYDPGDGYTF
TGTGCCAGCAGTTACGATCCAGGGGATGGCTACACCTTC
>TRBJ2-3|once|TRBD1|TRBV28
CASRGQTPDTQYF
TGTGCCAGCCGGGGACAGACCCCAGATACGCAGTATTTT
>TRBJ2-5|.|TRBD2|TRBV11-2
CASSLLAGGPETQYF
TGTGCCAGCAGCTTACTAGCGGGGGGCCCAGAGACCCAGTACTTC
>TRBJ1-2|.|.|TRBV21-1
CASSSPGGDGYTF
TGTGCCAGCAGCTCGCCTGGAGGGGATGGCTACACCTTC
>TRBJ2-2|.|.|TRBV19
CASTLGQTPNTGELFF
TGTGCCAGTACTCTCGGACAGACCCCGAACACCGGGGAGCTGTTTTTT
>TRBJ2-1|.|.|TRBV18
CASSPPDRQGANEQFF
TGTGCCAGCTCACCACCCGACAGGCAGGGCGCCAATGAGCAGTTCTTC
>TRBJ1-2|.|.|TRBV14
CASRPRGGYYGYTF
TGTGCCAGCAGACCGCGTGGGGGCTACTATGGCTACACCTTC